These 19 T cell receptor beta chains came from one sample sequenced in a study of blood T cell repertoires in COVID-19. The repertoire was sequenced with immunoSEQ multiplex PCR; TCRdb's copy has only in-frame clones and lacks some. The data contain fewer than 60,000 clones, about 84% of them singletons. The sequencing sample was made of peripheral blood. All receptors derive from a human donor in a cohort sampled during active COVID-19.

The chain joins TRBV7-3 to TRBJ2-1, with D possibly matching TRBD2 (5 bases). From germline, CDR1 is SGHTA and CDR2 FQGTGA. This CDR3 spans 15 amino acids. V was clipped by 0 bases and J by 12 bases, with 18 bases between them. In nucleotides, the CDR3 is TGTGCCAGCAGCTTAACTACGCGGACTGGAGTTGGGCAGTTCTTC. Translating it yields CASSLTTRTGVGQFF. The complete variable domain, with remaining parts taken from reference TRBV7-3 and TRBJ2-1, reads GAGVSQTPSNKVTEKGKYVELRCDPISGHTALYWYRQSLGQGPEFLIYFQGTGAADDSGLPNDRFFAVRPEGSVSTLKIQRTERGDSAVYLCASSLTTRTGVGQFFGPGTRLTVL.

The chain employs TRBV5-1 and TRBJ2-1; the match to TRBD2 covers 8 bases. Germline V CDR1 and CDR2: SGHRS, YFSETQ. CDR3 size: 15 residues. With V trimmed by 4 bases and J by 1 base, 4 bases remained unmatched. CDR3 DNA: TGCGCCAGCAGCCAGGGGACTAGTTCCTACAATGAGCAGTTCTTC. Translating it yields CASSQGTSSYNEQFF.

The chain carries TRBV19 and TRBJ2-3; 14 bases are a match to TRBD2. From germline, CDR1 is LNHDA and CDR2 SQIVND (reference sequence). V was clipped by 3 bases and J by 5 bases; unmatched bases: 4. The CDR3 extends over 16 amino acids. The CDR3 nucleotides are TGTGCCAGTAGTATGGGACTAGCGGGAGAGGGAGATACGCAGTATTTT. Translating it yields CASSMGLAGEGDTQYF.

The rearrangement links TRBV9 to TRBJ2-5, with 8 bases that match TRBD2. There are 15 residues in the CDR3. V shed 4 bases and J 1 base; nucleotides not matched to a gene: 6. From germline, CDR1 is SGDLS and CDR2 YYNGEE. The CDR3 DNA sequence: TGTGCCAGCAGCCCATTAGCGGGGCCCCAAGAGACCCAGTACTTC. Its translation: CASSPLAGPQETQYF.

At least ten counts were recorded for this clone. The chain couples TRBV14 to TRBJ1-4; D unresolved. This CDR3 spans 17 amino acids. Trimming left V 0 bases short and J 5 bases short, with 16 bases between. Looked up from germline, CDR1 is SGHDN and CDR2 is FVKESK. Here the CDR3 reads CASSQDLGGLRNEKLFF. The CDR3 DNA reads TGTGCCAGCAGCCAAGATCTTGGCGGGTTACGAAATGAAAAACTGTTTTTT.

The chain is built from TRBV7-9 and TRBJ2-1; 12 bases are a match to TRBD2. This CDR3 has 18 residues. Trimming removed 5 bases from V and 4 bases from J; junction bases left unmatched: 12. The germline V gene encodes CDR1 SEHNR and CDR2 FQNEAQ (reference sequence). CDR3 protein: CASSPDFRTSGVYNEQFF. The DNA of the CDR3 is TGTGCCAGCAGCCCAGACTTCAGGACTAGCGGGGTGTACAATGAGCAGTTCTTC.

The chain joins TRBV7-2 to TRBJ1-2, with D uncertain. Per the germline V gene, CDR1 is SGHTA and CDR2 is FQGNSA. The germline V and J ends were trimmed by 3 bases and 2 bases, with 16 bases remaining between them. This CDR3 spans 16 amino acids. The CDR3 sequence: CASSFSPDTANYGYTF. Written as DNA, the CDR3 is TGTGCCAGCAGCTTCTCCCCCGATACAGCAAACTATGGCTACACCTTC. Drawing the rest from reference TRBV7-2 and TRBJ1-2, the complete variable domain is GAGVSQSPSNKVTEKGKDVELRCDPISGHTALYWYRQSLGQGLEFLIYFQGNSAPDKSGLPSDRFSAERTGGSVSTLTIQRTQQEDSAVYLCASSFSPDTANYGYTFGSGTRLTVV.

The chain has TRBV18 and TRBJ2-1; D is ambiguous. Trimming pared 6 bases from V and 3 bases from J, leaving 15 bases between. Germline lookup yields CDR1 KGHSH and CDR2 LQKENI. CDR3 length: 15 residues. DNA of the CDR3: TGTGCCAGCTCGCCCGGATACCTAGGCTACAATGAGCAGTTCTTC. Protein sequence: CASSPGYLGYNEQFF.

The chain combines TRBV4-1 with TRBJ1-2; 9 nucleotides agree with TRBD1. V trimming: 8 bases; J trimming: 7 bases; junction bases outside the gene matches: 8. The CDR3 is 13 amino acids. The germline gives CDR1 MGHRA, CDR2 YSYEKL. The CDR3 reads CASRGTGKGGYTF. Written as DNA, the CDR3 is TGCGCCAGCCGGGGGACAGGGAAGGGTGGCTACACCTTC.

J is TRBJ1-6 and V is TRBV30; 8 nucleotides line up with TRBD1. With V trimmed by 6 bases and J by 3 bases, 4 bases remained unmatched. Germline CDR1 GTSNPN, CDR2 SVGIG (reference sequence). This CDR3 spans 14 amino acids. CDR3 bases: TGTGCCTGTATTGGGACAGGCTATAATTCACCCCTCCACTTT. It encodes CACIGTGYNSPLHF.

V is TRBV5-1 and J is TRBJ2-1; 12 positions agree with TRBD2. The J segment lost 1 base and the V segment lost 3 bases, leaving 5 bases of the junction unmatched. Germline V gives CDR1 SGHRS, CDR2 YFSETQ. The CDR3 length is 17 residues. CDR3 DNA: TGCGCCAGCAGCTCACGACTAGCGGGGGTTTCCTACAATGAGCAGTTCTTC. Translated, it gives CASSSRLAGVSYNEQFF.

The chain is built from TRBV6-1 and TRBJ2-5; 12 nucleotides align to TRBD2. Trimming cost V 4 bases and J 0 bases; bases outside gene matches: 3. CDR3 length: 16 amino acids. CDR1 is MNHNS and CDR2 is SASEGT in the germline V gene. The CDR3 DNA reads TGTGCCAGCAGTGGGCTAGCGGGGGGGAACCAAGAGACCCAGTACTTC. Protein sequence: CASSGLAGGNQETQYF.

J is TRBJ2-1 and V is TRBV10-3, with 14 nucleotides matching TRBD2. The CDR3 is made up of 15 amino acids. Germline V gives CDR1 ENHRY, CDR2 SYGVKD. The J segment lost 9 bases and the V segment lost 11 bases, leaving 12 bases of the junction unmatched. This chain's CDR3 is CASYPGTSGSSEQFF. Written as DNA, the CDR3 is TGTGCCTCTTATCCCGGGACTAGCGGGAGTAGTGAGCAGTTCTTC.

The chain links TRBV2 to TRBJ2-3; 9 bases agree with TRBD2. The CDR3 is 14 amino acids. Germline values: CDR1 SNHLY, CDR2 FYNNEI. J gave up 1 base and V 5 bases, and 1 base lay outside the gene matches. The CDR3 nucleotides read TGTGCCAGCAGTCGGACTAGCGGCACAGATACGCAGTATTTT. This codes for CASSRTSGTDTQYF.

To note about this clone: Other DNA sequences from this sample encode an identical CDR3 as well. V usage is TRBV2 and J usage is TRBJ1-1, with D possibly being TRBD1 (6 bases). V was pared by 4 bases and J by 3 bases, with 12 bases between. This CDR3 is built from 14 residues. Germline V gives CDR1 SNHLY, CDR2 FYNNEI. DNA for the CDR3: TGTGCCAGCAGTGGCCAGGGGCGCGACACTGAAGCTTTCTTT. Translation: CASSGQGRDTEAFF. The full variable domain, with the rest looked up from reference TRBV2 and TRBJ1-1, is EPEVTQTPSHQVTQMGQEVILRCVPISNHLYFYWYRQILGQKVEFLVSFYNNEISEKSEIFDDQFSVERPDGSNFTLKIRSTKLEDSAMYFCASSGQGRDTEAFFGQGTRLTVV.

This clone occurred a few times. The CDR3 nucleotides are TGCAGCGGTTCCGTGAACACTGAAGCTTTCTTT. It encodes CSGSVNTEAFF. The chain couples TRBV29-1 to TRBJ1-1; no reliable D call. The germline gives CDR1 SQVTM, CDR2 ANQGSEA. CDR3 size: 11 residues. Trimming cost V 7 bases and J 0 bases, with 6 bases left between them.

This chain uses TRBV7-2 with TRBJ1-1, with D unresolved. The CDR3 length is 13 residues. Germline V lookup: CDR1 SGHTA, CDR2 FQGNSA. V was cut by 2 bases and J by 4 bases, with 8 bases left in between. CDR3 DNA: TGTGCCAGCAGCTTAACGGAGGCCACTGAAGCTTTCTTT. Its translation: CASSLTEATEAFF.

In DNA form, the CDR3 reads TGTGCCAGCACCGGGAGGACAGGGGTTCCCAATGAGCAGTTCTTC. This translates into CASTGRTGVPNEQFF. The chain is built from TRBV5-4 and TRBJ2-1, with 9 bases matching TRBD1. The CDR3 runs 15 residues. Germline V lookup: CDR1 SGHNT, CDR2 YYREEE (reference sequence). J was trimmed by 6 bases and V by 6 bases; bases with no gene match: 10.

This sequence joins TRBV2 and TRBJ2-1; weak D call: TRBD2 (5 bases). Germline lookup yields CDR1 SNHLY and CDR2 FYNNEI. Trimming left V 3 bases short and J 2 bases short, with 8 bases between. CDR3 length: 14 amino acids. CDR3 sequence: CASSDPGTYNEQFF. The CDR3 nucleotides read TGTGCCAGCAGTGATCCGGGAACCTACAATGAGCAGTTCTTC.